This TCR beta chain was found in a study of blood T cells in healthy people across ages. A sample-barcoded 5' primer and a J-beta primer mix were used in a second PCR of roughly 7 to 11 cycles. From the 5' RACE reads, TCRdb called clonotypes with MiXCR, one entry per CDR3 protein. The data contain hundreds of thousands of distinct CDR3 sequences, roughly half of them seen just once; the ten biggest clones take up roughly 14%. V lost 7 bases and J lost 4; bases outside the gene matches: 10. CDR1 is SGHAT and CDR2 is FQDESV in the germline V gene (reference sequence). This CDR3 has 15 residues. V and J are TRBV11-1 and TRBJ2-1, with 7 bases that match TRBD2. The clonotype originates from a woman older than 75 in good health. The sample was blood. CDR3: CASNQAGLGYNEQFF. The CDR3 DNA reads as TGTGCCAGCAACCAAGCGGGACTCGGGTACAATGAGCAGTTCTTC.